Below are 28 T cell receptor beta chains sequenced from a single sample in a study of glioma-infiltrating T cells after dendritic cell vaccination. Time point noted: after dendritic cell vaccination, including at tumor progression/relapse. The data were produced by immunoSEQ multiplex PCR, yet TCRdb's version contains in-frame clones alone and is incomplete. There are 70,000 to 90,000 clones in the sample; about four fifths occur only once, and around 7% lies in the top ten. This specimen was blood, taken after dendritic cell vaccination. The receptors come from a human donor with glioblastoma.

The chain links TRBV7-2 to TRBJ2-2; 9 bases are shared with TRBD2. This CDR3 contains 18 residues. J gave up 3 bases and V 1 base, and 9 bases lay outside the gene matches. CDR1 and CDR2 (germline): SGHTA, FQGNSA. The CDR3 spells CASSLVVAGGPDTGELFF. The CDR3 bases are TGTGCCAGCAGCTTAGTAGTGGCGGGGGGGCCAGACACCGGGGAGCTGTTTTTT.

This clone appeared once. The chain uses TRBV11-2 and TRBJ1-5; the match to TRBD1 covers 8 bases. J was trimmed by 2 bases and V by 5 bases; bases with no gene match: 2. CDR3 length: 14 amino acids. Germline loops: CDR1 SGHAT, CDR2 FQNNGV. CDR3 coding DNA: TGTGCCAGCAGCCTGGGACAGGGCAATCAGCCCCAGCATTTT. Translation: CASSLGQGNQPQHF.

The genes are TRBV7-3 and TRBJ1-1, with D perhaps TRBD1 (5 bases). The CDR3 is 13 amino acids. Germline CDR1 is SGHTA and CDR2 is FQGTGA. V was pared by 5 bases and J by 7 bases, with 14 bases between. Written as DNA, the CDR3 is TGTGCCAGCAGCCCAGACCTGGGGGGTGAAGCTTTCTTT. This codes for CASSPDLGGEAFF.

This clone was counted a single time. The rearrangement links TRBV7-9 to TRBJ1-2, with D possibly matching TRBD1 (5 bases). Trimming shortened V by 1 base and J by 10 bases, and 7 bases separated the two germline ends. This CDR3 comprises 11 residues. CDR1 and CDR2 from the germline V gene are SEHNR and FQNEAQ (reference sequence). The CDR3 bases are TGTGCCAGCAGCTTAGTAGGGGTCTACACCTTC. Its translation is CASSLVGVYTF. Based on the CDR3 plus reference TRBV7-9 and TRBJ1-2, the full variable domain is DTGVSQNPRHKITKRGQNVTFRCDPISEHNRLYWYRQTLGQGPEFLTYFQNEAQLEKSRLLSDRFSAERPKGSFSTLEIQRTEQGDSAMYLCASSLVGVYTFGSGTRLTVV.

This clone was observed a few times. In DNA form, the CDR3 reads TGTGCCACCAGCTCCGACTCCTCCTATAATTCACCCCTCCACTTT. Its translation: CATSSDSSYNSPLHF. J is TRBJ1-6 and V is TRBV15, with D unclear. V was trimmed by 5 bases and J by 0 bases, leaving 8 bases between them. This CDR3 contains 15 residues. The germline gives CDR1 LNHNV, CDR2 YYDKDF (reference sequence). Full variable domain (rest looked up from reference TRBV15 and TRBJ1-6): DAMVIQNPRYQVTQFGKPVTLSCSQTLNHNVMYWYQQKSSQAPKLLFHYYDKDFNNEADTPDNFQSRRPNTSFCFLDIRSPGLGDTAMYLCATSSDSSYNSPLHFGNGTRLTVT.

The rearrangement joins TRBV18 to TRBJ1-1; 8 bases match TRBD1. Per germline, CDR1 KGHSH and CDR2 LQKENI. V lost 5 bases and J lost 3; bases outside the gene matches: 2. The length of the CDR3 is 13 residues. The chain's CDR3 is CASSTTGDTEAFF. CDR3 DNA sequence: TGTGCCAGCTCAACGACAGGGGACACTGAAGCTTTCTTT.

The chain employs TRBV5-1 and TRBJ2-2; 9 nucleotides line up with TRBD2. The ends lost 2 bases at V and 4 bases at J; junction bases unmatched: 0. Germline values: CDR1 SGHRS, CDR2 YFSETQ. The CDR3 sequence is 14 residues long. In DNA form, the CDR3 reads TGCGCCAGCAGCTTTAGCGGGGGCACCGGGGAGCTGTTTTTT. Protein: CASSFSGGTGELFF. The complete variable domain, with remaining parts taken from reference TRBV5-1 and TRBJ2-2, reads KAGVTQTPRYLIKTRGQQVTLSCSPISGHRSVSWYQQTPGQGLQFLFEYFSETQRNKGNFPGRFSGRQFSNSRSEMNVSTLELGDSALYLCASSFSGGTGELFFGEGSRLTVL.

The CDR3 sequence: CASSLEWRGGNEQFF. The CDR3 DNA reads as TGTGCCAGCAGCTTAGAATGGAGGGGTGGGAATGAGCAGTTCTTC. The chain combines TRBV11-1 with TRBJ2-1; TRBD2 might be the D (6 bases). The CDR3 loop spans 15 amino acids. Trimming removed 1 base at V and 7 bases at J, with 14 bases between. Germline V gives CDR1 SGHAT, CDR2 FQDESV (reference sequence).

The chain is built from TRBV2 and TRBJ2-4; no firm D call. The CDR3 is 14 amino acids. Trimming pared 4 bases from V and 0 bases from J, leaving 7 bases between. CDR1 SNHLY and CDR2 FYNNEI come from the germline V gene. CDR3 nucleotide sequence: TGTGCCAGCAGTGGATGGGCAGCCAAAAACATTCAGTACTTC. Its translation is CASSGWAAKNIQYF.

This clone turned up a few times. This sequence joins TRBV18 and TRBJ2-3; possible D gene TRBD2, 6 bases. Trimming pared 3 bases from V and 0 bases from J, leaving 10 bases between. The CDR3 is made up of 15 amino acids. Germline V gene sequence: CDR1 KGHSH, CDR2 LQKENI. CDR3 sequence (DNA): TGTGCCAGCTCACCTCGGGCGGGGAGCACAGATACGCAGTATTTT. Protein sequence: CASSPRAGSTDTQYF.

This chain joins TRBV11-3 and TRBJ2-7; no firm D call. The CDR3 is made up of 14 amino acids. Looked up from germline, CDR1 is SGHNT and CDR2 is YENEEA. The germline V and J ends were trimmed by 5 bases and 0 bases, with 11 bases remaining between them. Here the CDR3 reads CASSPTADSYEQYF. CDR3 bases: TGTGCCAGCAGCCCCACAGCAGACTCCTACGAGCAGTACTTC.

This clone was seen only once. The chain has TRBV30 and TRBJ1-1; 7 bases agree with TRBD1. This CDR3 region has 11 residues. The V gene end was trimmed by 6 bases and the J gene end by 6 bases; junction bases not matched to a gene: 4. Germline V gene lookup returns CDR1 GTSNPN and CDR2 SVGIG (reference sequence). For the CDR3, the DNA is TGTGCCTGCTTCGGACAGGCTGAAGCTTTCTTT. It specifies CACFGQAEAFF.

This chain uses TRBV11-2 with TRBJ2-7, with 8 bases identical to TRBD2. Germline V gene lookup returns CDR1 SGHAT and CDR2 FQNNGV. This CDR3 has 15 amino acids. Trimming removed 0 bases from V and 6 bases from J; junction bases left unmatched: 7. The chain's CDR3 is CASSLERLASAEQYF. The CDR3 DNA sequence: TGTGCCAGCAGCTTAGAAAGACTAGCGTCGGCCGAGCAGTACTTC.

This chain joins TRBV5-7 and TRBJ1-1; a possible D gene is TRBD1 (5 bases). TRBV5-7 is noted as an ORF with a role that remains uncertain. CDR3 length equals 14 residues. Trimming took 3 bases from V and 1 from J, leaving 10 bases between them. CDR3: CASSSGLQNTEAFF. Written as DNA, the CDR3 is TGTGCCAGCAGCTCGGGACTCCAGAACACTGAAGCTTTCTTT.

V usage is TRBV4-1 and J usage is TRBJ2-3; 14 positions match TRBD2. The CDR3 sequence is 17 residues long. The germline V gene has CDR1 MGHRA and CDR2 YSYEKL. The V segment lost 4 bases and the J segment 6 bases; nucleotides outside the gene matches: 9. In DNA, the CDR3 is TGCGCCAGCAGCCCGGGGAGGACTAGCGGGGGGCGGGATACGCAGTATTTT. Its translation: CASSPGRTSGGRDTQYF.

In DNA form, the CDR3 reads TGTGCCACGGGACTAGCACCCGAGCAGTACTTC. This translates into CATGLAPEQYF. The rearrangement uses TRBV19 and TRBJ2-7; TRBD2 aligns across 9 bases. The CDR3 contains 11 residues. V shed 10 bases, J shed 6 bases, and the junction held 4 bases outside the gene matches. Looked up from germline, CDR1 is LNHDA and CDR2 is SQIVND (reference sequence).

The chain is built from TRBV7-6 and TRBJ1-4; 7 bases match TRBD1. The CDR3 runs to 14 residues. Germline V lookup: CDR1 SGHVS, CDR2 FNYEAQ. After removal of 5 bases from V and 7 bases from J, the junction contained 7 bases not matched to a gene. CDR3 nucleotides: TGTGCCAGCAGCCTAAGACAGGGTATTGAAAAACTGTTTTTT. This codes for CASSLRQGIEKLFF.

The genes are TRBV27 and TRBJ1-4; D might be TRBD1 (5 bases). This CDR3 region has 14 residues. Germline V gene lookup returns CDR1 MNHEY and CDR2 SMNVEV (reference sequence). The V end was cut by 2 bases, the J end by 8 bases, with 12 bases between. The CDR3 DNA sequence: TGTGCCAGCAGTTTAGGAGGGGTAGGAGAAAAACTGTTTTTT. Its protein is CASSLGGVGEKLFF.

The rearrangement links TRBV30 to TRBJ2-2; D is possibly TRBD2 (5 bases). Trimming stripped 6 bases from V and 1 base from J, with 9 bases between. Per germline, CDR1 GTSNPN and CDR2 SVGIG (reference sequence). CDR3 length: 13 residues. The CDR3 nucleotides are TGTGCCTGCGGCGGGCAGAACACCGGGGAGCTGTTTTTT. Translated: CACGGQNTGELFF.

This clone was observed a single time. The chain uses TRBV2 and TRBJ2-5; 10 bases line up with TRBD2. This CDR3 is 15 amino acids long. The V segment lost 4 bases and the J segment 5 bases; nucleotides outside the gene matches: 7. Germline assignment: CDR1 SNHLY and CDR2 FYNNEI. The CDR3 DNA reads TGTGCCAGCAGTGTAAAGCGGGGGGGCCGGGAGACCCAGTACTTC. It translates to CASSVKRGGRETQYF.

The chain recombines TRBV7-9 with TRBJ1-3; possibly TRBD1 for D (5 bases). Deletions cut 5 bases from V and 4 bases from J, with 18 bases between. The germline V gene has CDR1 SEHNR and CDR2 FQNEAQ (reference sequence). The CDR3 totals 16 residues. The CDR3 sequence: CASSSPPGGRGNTIYF. DNA for the CDR3: TGTGCCAGCAGCAGCCCCCCCGGGGGAAGGGGAAACACCATATATTTT. Drawing the rest from reference TRBV7-9 and TRBJ1-3, the complete variable domain is DTGVSQNPRHKITKRGQNVTFRCDPISEHNRLYWYRQTLGQGPEFLTYFQNEAQLEKSRLLSDRFSAERPKGSFSTLEIQRTEQGDSAMYLCASSSPPGGRGNTIYFGEGSWLTVV.

The gene calls are TRBV5-4 and TRBJ1-1; the D gene is possibly TRBD1 (5 bases). V lost 4 bases to trimming and J lost 2 bases, with 12 bases between them. Per germline, CDR1 SGHNT and CDR2 YYREEE (reference sequence). This CDR3 comprises 14 residues. As DNA, the CDR3 is TGTGCCAGCAGCCCTGGACACGTTAACACTGAAGCTTTCTTT. It yields the protein CASSPGHVNTEAFF.

The rearrangement joins TRBV19 to TRBJ1-3, with D perhaps TRBD1 (5 bases). Trimming removed 5 bases from V and 1 base from J, with 9 bases in between. This CDR3 has 14 amino acids. Germline loops: CDR1 LNHDA, CDR2 SQIVND (reference sequence). CDR3 region: CASSLPGSGNTIYF. In nucleotides, the CDR3 is TGTGCCAGTAGTCTCCCAGGGTCTGGAAACACCATATATTTT.

The chain uses TRBV19 and TRBJ2-1, with D possibly being TRBD1 (5 bases). The V end was cut by 3 bases, the J end by 3 bases, with 12 bases between. The length of the CDR3 is 15 residues. The V gene's germline CDR1 is LNHDA and CDR2 SQIVND (reference sequence). Here the CDR3 reads CASSIRQGDYNEQFF. The CDR3 nucleotides are TGTGCCAGTAGTATTCGGCAGGGCGACTACAATGAGCAGTTCTTC. Full variable domain (outside the CDR3, taken from reference TRBV19 and TRBJ2-1): DGGITQSPKYLFRKEGQNVTLSCEQNLNHDAMYWYRQDPGQGLRLIYYSQIVNDFQKGDIAEGYSVSREKKESFPLTVTSAQKNPTAFYLCASSIRQGDYNEQFFGPGTRLTVL.

Comment on this clone: This sample includes further DNA sequences coding for the same CDR3. The chain employs TRBV19 and TRBJ2-7; TRBD1 agrees at 7 bases. The CDR3 extends over 14 amino acids. From germline, CDR1 is LNHDA and CDR2 SQIVND (reference sequence). The V and J ends lost 1 base and 2 bases, in that order; junction bases with no gene match: 2. The DNA of the CDR3 is TGTGCCAGTAGTATAGGGACAGGAACCTACGAGCAGTACTTC. It specifies CASSIGTGTYEQYF.

The V gene is TRBV19, the J gene TRBJ2-2; perhaps TRBD1 as D (5 bases). This CDR3 region has 15 residues. CDR1 LNHDA and CDR2 SQIVND come from the germline V gene (reference sequence). V lost 10 bases, J lost 5 bases, and 20 bases lay in between. CDR3 amino acids: CATHDGAGRTGELFF. DNA for the CDR3: TGTGCCACCCATGATGGGGCAGGAAGGACCGGGGAGCTGTTTTTT.

The CDR3 sequence is CASSERGRNTEAFF. DNA for the CDR3: TGTGCCAGCAGTGAAAGGGGTAGGAACACTGAAGCTTTCTTT. This chain joins TRBV2 and TRBJ1-1; TRBD1 is a possible D gene (5 bases). Germline assignment: CDR1 SNHLY and CDR2 FYNNEI. The CDR3 is 14 amino acids. V lost 2 bases and J lost 1, with 8 bases in between.

The rearrangement uses TRBV15 and TRBJ2-5, with TRBD1 matching over 7 bases. Gene TRBJ2-7 matches the end of the DNA better, so the J call may be wrong. This CDR3 is 14 amino acids long. CDR1 is LNHNV and CDR2 is YYDKDF in the germline V gene (reference sequence). As DNA, the CDR3 is TGTGCCACCAGCGAGGGACAGCTGTTCTACGAGCAGTACTTC. Its translation: CATSEGQLFYEQYF.